This paragraph covers one T cell receptor (beta chain) sequence. This record comes from a study of blood T cell repertoires in COVID-19. V lost 4 bases, J lost 3 bases, and 11 bases lay in between. The CDR3 is made up of 14 amino acids. Germline values: CDR1 SGHRS, CDR2 YFSETQ. Here immunoSEQ multiplex PCR was the method, and the copy in TCRdb shows in-frame clones only, minus some. This table has under 200,000 clones, about 83% appearing once. Sequences were obtained from peripheral blood. The sequence was collected from a woman aged 70-85 years who had recovered from COVID-19. The chain combines TRBV5-1 with TRBJ1-5, with D tentatively TRBD1 (5 bases). The CDR3 spells CASSTGGNNQPQHF. In DNA, the CDR3 is TGCGCCAGCAGCACCGGGGGTAACAATCAGCCCCAGCATTTT.